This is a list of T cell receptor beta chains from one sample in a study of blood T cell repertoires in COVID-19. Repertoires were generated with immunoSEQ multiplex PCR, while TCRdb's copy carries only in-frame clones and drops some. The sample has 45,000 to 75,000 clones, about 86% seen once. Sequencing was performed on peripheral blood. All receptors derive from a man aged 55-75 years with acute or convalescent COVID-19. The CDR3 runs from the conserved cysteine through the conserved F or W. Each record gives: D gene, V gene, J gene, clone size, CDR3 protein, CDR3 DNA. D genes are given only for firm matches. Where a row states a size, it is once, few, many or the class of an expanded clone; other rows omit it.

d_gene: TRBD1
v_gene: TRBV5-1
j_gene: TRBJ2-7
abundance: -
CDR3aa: CASSSGTGYEQYF
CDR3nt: TGCGCCAGCAGCTCCGGGACAGGCTACGAGCAGTACTTC

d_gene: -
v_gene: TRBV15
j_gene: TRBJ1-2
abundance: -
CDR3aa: CATAQEGGVGYGYTF
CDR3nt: TGTGCCACCGCCCAAGAGGGGGGGGTGGGCTATGGCTACACCTTC

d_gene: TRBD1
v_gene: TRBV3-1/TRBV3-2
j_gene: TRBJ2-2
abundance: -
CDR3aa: CASSLISGQGGSGELFF
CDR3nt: TGTGCCAGCAGCCTCATCTCGGGACAGGGGGGTTCCGGGGAGCTGTTTTTT

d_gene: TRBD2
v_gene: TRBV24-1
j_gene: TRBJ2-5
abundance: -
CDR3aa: CATSDASGPGETQYF
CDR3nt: TGTGCCACCAGTGACGCTAGCGGCCCTGGGGAGACCCAGTACTTC

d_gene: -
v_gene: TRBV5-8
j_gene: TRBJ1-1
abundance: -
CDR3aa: CASASTGNTEAFF
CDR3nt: TGTGCCAGCGCTTCAACAGGGAACACTGAAGCTTTCTTT

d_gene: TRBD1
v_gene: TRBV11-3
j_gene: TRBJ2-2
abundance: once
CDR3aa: CASSYRGENTGELFF
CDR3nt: TGTGCCAGCAGCTACAGGGGTGAGAACACCGGGGAGCTGTTTTTT

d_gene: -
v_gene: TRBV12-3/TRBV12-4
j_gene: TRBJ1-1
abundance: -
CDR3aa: CASSFRNTEAFF
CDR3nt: TGTGCCAGCAGTTTTCGGAACACTGAAGCTTTCTTT

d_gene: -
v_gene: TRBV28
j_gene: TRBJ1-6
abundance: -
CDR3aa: CASLGGGGGSPLHF
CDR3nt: TGTGCCAGCCTAGGTGGGGGAGGAGGGTCACCCCTCCACTTT

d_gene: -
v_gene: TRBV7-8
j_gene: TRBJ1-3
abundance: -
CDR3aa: CASSLRGGGNTIYF
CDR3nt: TGTGCCAGCAGCTTAAGGGGTGGGGGAAACACCATATATTTT

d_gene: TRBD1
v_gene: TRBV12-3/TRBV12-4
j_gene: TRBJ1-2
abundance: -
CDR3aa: CASSTGTVSGYTF
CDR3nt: TGTGCCAGCAGTACCGGGACAGTGAGCGGCTACACCTTC

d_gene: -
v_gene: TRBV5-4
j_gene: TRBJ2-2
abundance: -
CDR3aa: CASSRDNTGELFF
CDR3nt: TGTGCCAGCAGCAGGGACAATACCGGGGAGCTGTTTTTT

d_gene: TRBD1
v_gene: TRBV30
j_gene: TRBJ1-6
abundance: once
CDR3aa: CACPTGGNSPLHF
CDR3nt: TGTGCCTGCCCGACAGGGGGAAATTCACCCCTCCACTTT

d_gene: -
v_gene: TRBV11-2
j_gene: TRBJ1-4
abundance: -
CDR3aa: CASSLGDILTGEKLFF
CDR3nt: TGTGCCAGCAGCTTAGGGGATATCCTGACGGGGGAAAAACTGTTTTTT

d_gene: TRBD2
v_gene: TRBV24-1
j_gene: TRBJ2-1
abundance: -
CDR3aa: CATSAFRTGTSGRGNEQFF
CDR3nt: TGTGCCACCAGTGCCTTTCGGACCGGGACTAGCGGGAGAGGGAATGAGCAGTTCTTC

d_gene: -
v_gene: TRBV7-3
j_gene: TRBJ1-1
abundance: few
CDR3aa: CASSYTQNTEAFF
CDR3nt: TGTGCCAGCAGTTACACACAGAACACTGAAGCTTTCTTT

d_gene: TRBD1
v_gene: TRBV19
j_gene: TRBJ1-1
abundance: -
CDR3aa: CASSSWDRGLDTEAFF
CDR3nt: TGTGCCAGCAGTAGTTGGGACAGGGGGCTGGACACTGAAGCTTTCTTT

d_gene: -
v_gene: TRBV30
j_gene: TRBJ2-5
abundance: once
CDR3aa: CAWGPQSETQYF
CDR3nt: TGTGCCTGGGGCCCACAATCTGAGACCCAGTACTTC

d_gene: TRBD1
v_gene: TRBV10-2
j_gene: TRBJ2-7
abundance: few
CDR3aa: CASRDRDRGAYEQYF
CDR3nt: TGCGCCAGCAGGGACCGGGACAGGGGGGCCTACGAGCAGTACTTC

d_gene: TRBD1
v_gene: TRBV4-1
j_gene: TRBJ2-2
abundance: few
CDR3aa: CASSQDNRRDRGRIGELFF
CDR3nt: TGCGCCAGCAGCCAAGATAATCGCCGGGACAGGGGGCGTATCGGGGAGCTGTTTTTT

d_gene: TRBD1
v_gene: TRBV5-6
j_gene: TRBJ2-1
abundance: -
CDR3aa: CASSSSLRGLDEQFF
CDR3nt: TGTGCCAGCAGCTCCTCGCTCAGGGGGCTCGATGAGCAGTTCTTC

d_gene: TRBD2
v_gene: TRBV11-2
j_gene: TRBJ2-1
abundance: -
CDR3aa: CASSFSGTTYNEQFF
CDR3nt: TGTGCCAGCAGCTTTAGCGGGACCACCTACAATGAGCAGTTCTTC

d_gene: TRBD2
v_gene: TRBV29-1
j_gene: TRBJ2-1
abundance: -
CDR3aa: CSVNPDSGKNNEQFF
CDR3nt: TGCAGCGTTAACCCCGATAGCGGGAAGAACAATGAGCAGTTCTTC

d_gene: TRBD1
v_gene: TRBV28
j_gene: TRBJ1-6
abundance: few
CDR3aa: CASIRDSWNSPLHF
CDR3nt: TGTGCCAGCATTCGGGACAGTTGGAATTCACCCCTCCACTTT

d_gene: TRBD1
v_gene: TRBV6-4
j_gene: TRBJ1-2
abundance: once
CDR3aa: CASSREQGSSGYTF
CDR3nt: TGTGCCAGCAGTCGGGAACAGGGGAGCTCTGGCTACACCTTC

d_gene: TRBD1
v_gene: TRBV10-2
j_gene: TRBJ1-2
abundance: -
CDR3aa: CAILFRDRDANYGYTF
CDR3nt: TGCGCCATCCTATTCCGGGACAGGGACGCTAACTATGGCTACACCTTC

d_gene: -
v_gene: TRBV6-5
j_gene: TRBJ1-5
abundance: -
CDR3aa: CASTPARGQPQHF
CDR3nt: TGTGCCAGCACCCCCGCCCGGGGTCAGCCCCAGCATTTT

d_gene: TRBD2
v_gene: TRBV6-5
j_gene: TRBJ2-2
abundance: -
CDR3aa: CASSLAGVGTGELFF
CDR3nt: TGTGCCAGCAGTCTAGCGGGAGTCGGCACCGGGGAGCTGTTTTTT

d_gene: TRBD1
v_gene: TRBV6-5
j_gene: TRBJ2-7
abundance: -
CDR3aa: CASSDRAYEQYF
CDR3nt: TGTGCCAGCAGCGACAGGGCCTACGAGCAGTACTTC

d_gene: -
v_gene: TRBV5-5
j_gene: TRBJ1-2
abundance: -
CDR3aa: CASSSPGAGGYTF
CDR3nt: TGTGCCAGCAGCTCCCCAGGGGCAGGTGGCTACACCTTC

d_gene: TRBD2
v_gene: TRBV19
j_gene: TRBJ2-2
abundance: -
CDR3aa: CASNRLAGGTGELFF
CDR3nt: TGTGCCAGTAACCGACTAGCGGGAGGAACCGGGGAGCTGTTTTTT

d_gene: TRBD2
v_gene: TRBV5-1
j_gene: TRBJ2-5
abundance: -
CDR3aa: CASIRTSGIQETQYF
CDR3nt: TGCGCCAGCATCCGGACTAGCGGGATTCAAGAGACCCAGTACTTC

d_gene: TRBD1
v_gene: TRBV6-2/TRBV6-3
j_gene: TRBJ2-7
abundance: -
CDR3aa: CASSSPGTGAYEQYF
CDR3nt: TGTGCCAGCAGTTCTCCCGGGACAGGGGCCTACGAGCAGTACTTC

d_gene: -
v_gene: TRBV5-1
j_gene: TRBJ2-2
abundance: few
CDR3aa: CASSPASRATGELFF
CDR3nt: TGCGCCAGCAGCCCTGCCTCCCGCGCTACCGGGGAGCTGTTTTTT

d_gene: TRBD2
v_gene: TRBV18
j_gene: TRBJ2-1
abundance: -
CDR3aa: CASSPTSGGSYNEQFF
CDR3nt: TGTGCCAGCTCGCCGACTAGCGGCGGCTCCTACAATGAGCAGTTCTTC

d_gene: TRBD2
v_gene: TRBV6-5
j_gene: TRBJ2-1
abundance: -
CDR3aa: CASSYPRLAGGNEQFF
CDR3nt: TGTGCCAGCAGTTACCCGCGGCTAGCGGGAGGGAATGAGCAGTTCTTC

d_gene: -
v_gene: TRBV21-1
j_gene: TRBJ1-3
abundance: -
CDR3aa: CASSKGGGRENTIYF
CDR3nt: TGTGCCAGCAGCAAAGGAGGAGGGAGAGAAAACACCATATATTTT

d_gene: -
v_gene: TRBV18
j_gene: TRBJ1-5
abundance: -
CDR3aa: CASSRDKNQPQHF
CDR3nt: TGTGCCAGCTCTCGGGACAAGAATCAGCCCCAGCATTTT

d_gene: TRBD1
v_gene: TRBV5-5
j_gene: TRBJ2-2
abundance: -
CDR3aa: CASTPTMDRGAGELFF
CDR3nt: TGTGCCAGCACCCCGACGATGGACAGGGGGGCCGGGGAGCTGTTTTTT

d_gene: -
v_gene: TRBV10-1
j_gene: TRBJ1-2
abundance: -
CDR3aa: CASSEKLLNGGYTF
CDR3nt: TGCGCCAGCAGTGAAAAGCTGCTAAACGGTGGCTACACCTTC

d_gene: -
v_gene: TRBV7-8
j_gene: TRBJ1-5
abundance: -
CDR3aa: CASSSGYRGPSNQPQHF
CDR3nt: TGTGCCAGCAGTTCGGGATATCGAGGACCTAGCAATCAGCCCCAGCATTTT

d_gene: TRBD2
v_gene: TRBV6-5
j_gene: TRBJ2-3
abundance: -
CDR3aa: CASTLAGGRDTQYF
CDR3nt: TGTGCCAGCACCCTAGCGGGGGGCAGGGATACGCAGTATTTT

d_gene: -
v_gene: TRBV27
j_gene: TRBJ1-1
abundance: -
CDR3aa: CASSFLDSLNTEAFF
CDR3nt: TGTGCCAGCAGTTTTTTGGACAGCTTGAACACTGAAGCTTTCTTT

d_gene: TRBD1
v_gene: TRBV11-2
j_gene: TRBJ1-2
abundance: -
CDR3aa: CASSWDREGYTF
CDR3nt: TGTGCCAGCAGCTGGGACAGGGAGGGCTACACCTTC

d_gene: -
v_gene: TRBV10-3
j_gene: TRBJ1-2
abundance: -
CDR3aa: CAISESLSLSGGYTF
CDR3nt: TGTGCCATCAGTGAGTCATTATCCCTCTCCGGTGGCTACACCTTC

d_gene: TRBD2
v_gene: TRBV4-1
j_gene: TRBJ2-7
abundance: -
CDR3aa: CASSQERGLALAQYF
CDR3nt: TGCGCCAGCAGCCAAGAGCGGGGACTAGCGTTGGCGCAGTACTTC

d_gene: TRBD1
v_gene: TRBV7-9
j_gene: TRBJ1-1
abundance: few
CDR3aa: CASSPTGQGALRTEAFF
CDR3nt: TGTGCCAGCAGCCCGACGGGACAGGGGGCCTTAAGGACTGAAGCTTTCTTT

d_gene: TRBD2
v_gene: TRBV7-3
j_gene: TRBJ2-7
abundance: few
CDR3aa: CASSLGPGLANSYEQYF
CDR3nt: TGTGCCAGCAGCTTAGGCCCGGGACTAGCGAACTCCTACGAGCAGTACTTC

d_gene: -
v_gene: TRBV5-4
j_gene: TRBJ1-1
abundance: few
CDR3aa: CASSLPRVTEAFF
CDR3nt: TGTGCCAGCAGCTTGCCGCGGGTCACTGAAGCTTTCTTT

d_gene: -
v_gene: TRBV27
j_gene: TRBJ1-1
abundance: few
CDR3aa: CASSSFSAQPLNTEAFF
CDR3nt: TGTGCCAGCAGTTCTTTTAGTGCACAGCCTCTGAACACTGAAGCTTTCTTT

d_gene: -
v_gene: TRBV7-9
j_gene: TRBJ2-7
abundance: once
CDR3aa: CASSLEAGVVREQYF
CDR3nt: TGTGCCAGCAGCTTAGAGGCCGGGGTAGTACGGGAGCAGTACTTC

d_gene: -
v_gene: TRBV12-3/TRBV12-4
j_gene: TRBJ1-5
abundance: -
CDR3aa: CASSHSSGQPQHF
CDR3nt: TGTGCCAGCAGTCACTCCTCCGGTCAGCCCCAGCATTTT

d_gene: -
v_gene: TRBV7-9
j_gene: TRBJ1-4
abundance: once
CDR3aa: CASSLGGSTNEKLFF
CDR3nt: TGTGCCAGCAGCTTGGGAGGGTCAACTAATGAAAAACTGTTTTTT

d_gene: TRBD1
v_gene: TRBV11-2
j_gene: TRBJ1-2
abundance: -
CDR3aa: CASSQGAHRGSENGYTF
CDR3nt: TGTGCCAGCAGCCAGGGGGCGCACAGGGGAAGTGAAAATGGCTACACCTTC

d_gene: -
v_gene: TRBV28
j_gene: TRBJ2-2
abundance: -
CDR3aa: CASRTRTALNTGELFF
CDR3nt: TGTGCCAGCAGGACCCGGACAGCGCTGAACACCGGGGAGCTGTTTTTT

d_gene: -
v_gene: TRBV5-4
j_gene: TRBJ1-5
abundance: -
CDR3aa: CASSVGGRNQPQHF
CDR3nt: TGTGCCAGCAGCGTCGGAGGGCGCAATCAGCCCCAGCATTTT

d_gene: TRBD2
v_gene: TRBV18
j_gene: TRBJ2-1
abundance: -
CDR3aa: CASSSPSGRHYNEQFF
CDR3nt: TGTGCCAGCTCATCCCCGAGCGGGAGACACTACAATGAGCAGTTCTTC

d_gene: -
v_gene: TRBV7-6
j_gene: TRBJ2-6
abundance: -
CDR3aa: CASSLGFFKSSGANVLTF
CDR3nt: TGTGCCAGCAGCTTAGGGTTTTTTAAGAGCTCTGGGGCCAACGTCCTGACTTTC

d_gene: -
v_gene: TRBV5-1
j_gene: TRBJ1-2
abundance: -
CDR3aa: CASSLESGGGDGYTF
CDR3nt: TGCGCCAGCAGCTTGGAGTCCGGAGGCGGTGATGGCTACACCTTC

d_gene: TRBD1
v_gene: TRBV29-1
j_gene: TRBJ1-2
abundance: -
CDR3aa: CSVENQVQGANYGYTF
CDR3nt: TGCAGCGTTGAAAACCAGGTACAGGGGGCAAACTATGGCTACACCTTC

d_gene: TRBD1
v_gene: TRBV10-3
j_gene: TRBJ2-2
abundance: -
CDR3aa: CATGTGGIGELFF
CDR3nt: TGTGCCACTGGGACAGGGGGAATCGGGGAGCTGTTTTTT